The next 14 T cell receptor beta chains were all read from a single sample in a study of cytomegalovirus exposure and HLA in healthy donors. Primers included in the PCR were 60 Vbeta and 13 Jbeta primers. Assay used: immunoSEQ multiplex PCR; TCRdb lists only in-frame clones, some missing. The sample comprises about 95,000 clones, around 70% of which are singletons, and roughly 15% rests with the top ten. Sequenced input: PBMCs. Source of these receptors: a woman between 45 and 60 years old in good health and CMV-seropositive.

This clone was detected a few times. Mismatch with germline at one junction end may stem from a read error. The CDR3 loop reads CSSSFSTGGGEQYF. CDR3 in DNA: TGTTCCAGCAGCTTCTCGACAGGCGGGGGAGAGCAGTACTTC. The rearrangement links TRBV7-9 to TRBJ2-7; TRBD2 is a possible D gene (7 bases). The CDR3 spans 14 residues. The germline CDR1 and CDR2 sequences are SEHNR and FQNEAQ (reference sequence). Using reference TRBV7-9 and TRBJ2-7 for the parts outside the CDR3, the full variable domain is DTGVSQNPRHKITKRGQNVTFRCDPISEHNRLYWYRQTLGQGPEFLTYFQNEAQLEKSRLLSDRFSAERPKGSFSTLEIQRTEQGDSAMYLCSSSFSTGGGEQYFGPGTRLTVT.

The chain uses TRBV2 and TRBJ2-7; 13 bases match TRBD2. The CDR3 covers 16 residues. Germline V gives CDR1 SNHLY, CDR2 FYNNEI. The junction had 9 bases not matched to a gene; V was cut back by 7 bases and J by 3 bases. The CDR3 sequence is CASKRTSGSSGYEQYF. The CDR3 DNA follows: TGTGCCAGCAAGAGGACTAGCGGGAGCTCGGGCTACGAGCAGTACTTC.

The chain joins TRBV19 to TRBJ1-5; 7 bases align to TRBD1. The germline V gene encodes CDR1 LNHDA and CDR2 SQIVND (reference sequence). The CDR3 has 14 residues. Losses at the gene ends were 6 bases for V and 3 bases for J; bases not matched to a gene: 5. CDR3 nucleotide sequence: TGTGCCAGTAGACCGGACAGGTTCAATCAGCCCCAGCATTTT. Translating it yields CASRPDRFNQPQHF. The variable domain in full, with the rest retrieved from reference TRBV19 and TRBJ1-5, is DGGITQSPKYLFRKEGQNVTLSCEQNLNHDAMYWYRQDPGQGLRLIYYSQIVNDFQKGDIAEGYSVSREKKESFPLTVTSAQKNPTAFYLCASRPDRFNQPQHFGDGTRLSIL.

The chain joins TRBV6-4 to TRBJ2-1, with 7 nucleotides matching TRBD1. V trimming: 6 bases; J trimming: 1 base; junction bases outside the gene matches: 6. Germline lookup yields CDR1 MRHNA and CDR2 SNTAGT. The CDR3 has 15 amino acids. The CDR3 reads CASSPTGDSYNEQFF. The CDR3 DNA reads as TGTGCCAGCAGCCCTACAGGGGATTCCTACAATGAGCAGTTCTTC.

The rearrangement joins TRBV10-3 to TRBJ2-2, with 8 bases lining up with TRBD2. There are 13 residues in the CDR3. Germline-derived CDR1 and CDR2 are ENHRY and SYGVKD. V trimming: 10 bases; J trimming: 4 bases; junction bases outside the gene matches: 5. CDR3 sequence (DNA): TGTGCCACACAGCGGGAGAGCACCGGGGAGCTGTTTTTT. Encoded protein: CATQRESTGELFF.

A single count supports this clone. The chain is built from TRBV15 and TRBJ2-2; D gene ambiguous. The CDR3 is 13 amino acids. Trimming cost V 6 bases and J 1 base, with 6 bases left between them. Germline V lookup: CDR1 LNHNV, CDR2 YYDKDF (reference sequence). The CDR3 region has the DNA TGTGCCACCAGAACAGAGAACACCGGGGAGCTGTTTTTT. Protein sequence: CATRTENTGELFF. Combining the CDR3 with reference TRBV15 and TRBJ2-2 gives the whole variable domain DAMVIQNPRYQVTQFGKPVTLSCSQTLNHNVMYWYQQKSSQAPKLLFHYYDKDFNNEADTPDNFQSRRPNTSFCFLDIRSPGLGDTAMYLCATRTENTGELFFGEGSRLTVL.

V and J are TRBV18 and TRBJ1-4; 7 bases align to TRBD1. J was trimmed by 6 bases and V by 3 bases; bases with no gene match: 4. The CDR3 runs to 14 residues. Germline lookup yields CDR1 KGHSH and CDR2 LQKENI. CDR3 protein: CASSPDRRHEKLFF. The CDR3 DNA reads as TGTGCCAGCTCACCGGACAGGCGTCATGAAAAACTGTTTTTT.

In DNA form, the CDR3 reads TGTGCCAGCAGCCCGCATACCGGGACTACCCTCTACGAGCAGTACTTC. Its protein is CASSPHTGTTLYEQYF. The chain has TRBV7-8 and TRBJ2-7, with 7 bases fitting TRBD2. Germline-derived CDR1 and CDR2 are SGHVS and FQNEAQ. The CDR3 spans 16 residues. The V segment lost 5 bases and the J segment 3 bases; nucleotides outside the gene matches: 13.

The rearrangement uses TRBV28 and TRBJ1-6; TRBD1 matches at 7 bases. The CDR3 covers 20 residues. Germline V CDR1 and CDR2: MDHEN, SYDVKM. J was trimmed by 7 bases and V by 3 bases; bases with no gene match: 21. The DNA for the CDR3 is TGTGCCAGCAGTTTGTACGGACAGGCCGGAACCGCCTCTTCAAATTCACCCCTCCACTTT. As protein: CASSLYGQAGTASSNSPLHF.

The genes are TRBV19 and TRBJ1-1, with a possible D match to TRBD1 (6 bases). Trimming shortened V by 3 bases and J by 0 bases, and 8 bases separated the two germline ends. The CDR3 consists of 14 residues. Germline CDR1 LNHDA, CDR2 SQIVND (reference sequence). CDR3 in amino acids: CASSMRGLNTEAFF. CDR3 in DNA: TGTGCCAGTAGTATGAGGGGGTTGAACACTGAAGCTTTCTTT.

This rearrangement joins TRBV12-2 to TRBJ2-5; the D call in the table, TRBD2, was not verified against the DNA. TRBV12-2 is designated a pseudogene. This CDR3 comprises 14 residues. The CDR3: CASRLARGGETQYF. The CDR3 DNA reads TGTGCAAGTCGCTTAGCGCGGGGAGGGGAGACCCAGTACTTC.

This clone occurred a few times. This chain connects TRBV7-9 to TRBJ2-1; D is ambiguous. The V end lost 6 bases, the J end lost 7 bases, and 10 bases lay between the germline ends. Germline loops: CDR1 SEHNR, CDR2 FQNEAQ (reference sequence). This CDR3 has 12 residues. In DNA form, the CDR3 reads TGTGCCAGCAGTTCTTTTCTAAATGAGCAGTTCTTC. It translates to CASSSFLNEQFF.

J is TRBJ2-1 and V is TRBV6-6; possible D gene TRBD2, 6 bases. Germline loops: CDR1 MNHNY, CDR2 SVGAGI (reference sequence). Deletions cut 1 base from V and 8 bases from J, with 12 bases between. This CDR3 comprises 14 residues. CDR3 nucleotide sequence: TGTGCCAGCAGTTACTTGCGGGAAAGGGATGAGCAGTTCTTC. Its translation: CASSYLRERDEQFF.

In DNA, the CDR3 is TGCGCCAGCAGCCAACTCAGGGGGCTCTATGGCTACACCTTC. Its protein is CASSQLRGLYGYTF. The chain has TRBV4-3 and TRBJ1-2; 8 bases are a match to TRBD1. The junction had 3 bases not matched to a gene; V was cut back by 2 bases and J by 4 bases. The germline CDR1 and CDR2 sequences are LGHNA and YSLEER. CDR3 length: 14 residues.